The 3 T cell receptor beta chains in this list originate from one sample, sequenced in a study of regulatory T cells in long-lasting Graves disease. Time point in this sample: newly diagnosed GD, antithyroid drugs for less than 3 months. With RNA extracted from PBMCs as input, the TCR library was made. Library construction for TCR beta used iRepertoire HTBI primers and Arm-PCR of CDR3 regions. TCRdb used MiXCR to reprocess the multiplex PCR reads, holding one entry per CDR3 protein. The sample carries 550,000 to 650,000 distinct CDR3 sequences, around 16% recorded once. These data also featured in a second study, about T cells in Graves' hyperthyroidism and ophthalmopathy.

Sample: peripheral blood mononuclear cells (PBMCs), taken at new diagnosis, from a patient treated with antithyroid drugs. The origin of the receptors is a young man with Graves disease.

The chain joins TRBV6-1 to TRBJ1-5; 8 nucleotides agree with TRBD1. Germline V gives CDR1 MNHNS, CDR2 SASEGT. The V and J ends lost 6 bases and 0 bases, in that order; junction bases with no gene match: 13. The CDR3 length is 18 residues. The CDR3 nucleotides are TGTGCCAGCAGCACCCGGGACAGGTTATGGAATAGCAATCAGCCCCAGCATTTT. Translation gives CASSTRDRLWNSNQPQHF.

This clonotype was detected many times. The chain couples TRBV20-1 to TRBJ2-1; D may be TRBD2 (6 bases). The CDR3 length is 14 residues. Trimming cost V 5 bases and J 7 bases, with 18 bases left between them. Looked up from germline, CDR1 is DFQATT and CDR2 is SNEGSKA (reference sequence). The CDR3 reads CSAWLGGRGNEQFF. The CDR3 DNA reads TGCAGTGCTTGGTTGGGAGGAAGAGGAAATGAGCAGTTCTTC.

This clonotype was seen ten or more times. The V gene is TRBV20-1, the J gene TRBJ1-1, with D unresolved. V lost 0 bases, J lost 2 bases, and 7 bases lay in between. CDR3 length equals 13 residues. Germline CDR1 and CDR2: DFQATT and SNEGSKA (reference sequence). The CDR3 spells CSAREEGNTEAFF. The CDR3 DNA reads as TGCAGTGCTAGAGAGGAGGGAAACACTGAAGCTTTCTTT.